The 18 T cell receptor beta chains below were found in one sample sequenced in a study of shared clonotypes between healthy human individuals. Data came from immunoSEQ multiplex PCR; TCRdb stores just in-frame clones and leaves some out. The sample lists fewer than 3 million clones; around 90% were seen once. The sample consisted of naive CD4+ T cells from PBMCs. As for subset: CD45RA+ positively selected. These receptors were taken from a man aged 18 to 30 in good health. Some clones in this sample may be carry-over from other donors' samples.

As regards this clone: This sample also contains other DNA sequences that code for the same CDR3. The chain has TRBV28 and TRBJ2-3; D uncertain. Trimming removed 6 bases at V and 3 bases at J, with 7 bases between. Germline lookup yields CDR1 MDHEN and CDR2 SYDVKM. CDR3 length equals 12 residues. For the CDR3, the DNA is TGTGCCAGCAGCTCTAATACAGATACGCAGTATTTT. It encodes CASSSNTDTQYF. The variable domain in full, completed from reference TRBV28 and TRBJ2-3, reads DVKVTQSSRYLVKRTGEKVFLECVQDMDHENMFWYRQDPGLGLRLIYFSYDVKMKEKGDIPEGYSVSREKKERFSLILESASTNQTSMYLCASSSNTDTQYFGPGTRLTVL.

The CDR3 DNA follows: TGTGCCAGCAGCCAAGATGCCCGTGATACGCAGTATTTT. This translates into CASSQDARDTQYF. The rearrangement joins TRBV14 to TRBJ2-3; D unclear. Trimming stripped 0 bases from V and 6 bases from J, with 7 bases between. The CDR3 loop spans 13 amino acids. Germline V CDR1 and CDR2: SGHDN, FVKESK.

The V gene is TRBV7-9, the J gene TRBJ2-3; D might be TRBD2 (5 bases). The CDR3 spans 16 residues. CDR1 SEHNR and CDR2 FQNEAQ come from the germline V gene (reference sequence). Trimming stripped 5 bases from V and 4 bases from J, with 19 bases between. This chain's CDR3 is CASSPPRADRADTQYF. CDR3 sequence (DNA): TGTGCCAGCAGCCCCCCCCGAGCGGACCGGGCAGATACGCAGTATTTT.

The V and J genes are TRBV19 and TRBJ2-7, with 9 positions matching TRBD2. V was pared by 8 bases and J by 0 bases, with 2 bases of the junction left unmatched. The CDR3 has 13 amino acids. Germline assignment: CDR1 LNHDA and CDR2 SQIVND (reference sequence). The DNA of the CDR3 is TGTGCCAGTGCTAGCGGGAACTCCTACGAGCAGTACTTC. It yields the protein CASASGNSYEQYF.

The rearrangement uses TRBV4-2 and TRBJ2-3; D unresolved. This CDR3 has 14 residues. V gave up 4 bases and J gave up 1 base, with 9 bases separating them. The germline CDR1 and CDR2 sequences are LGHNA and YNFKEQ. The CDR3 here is CASSLRVGTDTQYF. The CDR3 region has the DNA TGTGCCAGCAGCCTAAGGGTGGGCACAGATACGCAGTATTTT.

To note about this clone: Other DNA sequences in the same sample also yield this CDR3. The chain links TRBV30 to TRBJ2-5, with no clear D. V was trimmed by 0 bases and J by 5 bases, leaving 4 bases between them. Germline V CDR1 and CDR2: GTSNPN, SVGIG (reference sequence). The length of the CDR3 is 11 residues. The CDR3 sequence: CAWSVWETQYF. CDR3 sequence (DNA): TGTGCCTGGAGTGTATGGGAGACCCAGTACTTC.

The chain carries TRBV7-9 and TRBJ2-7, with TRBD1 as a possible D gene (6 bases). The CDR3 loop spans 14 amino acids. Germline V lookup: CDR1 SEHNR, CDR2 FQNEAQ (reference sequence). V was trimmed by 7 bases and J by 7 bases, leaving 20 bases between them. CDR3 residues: CASNPPGARGEQYF. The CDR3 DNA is TGTGCCAGCAATCCCCCGGGCGCGAGGGGGGAGCAGTACTTC.

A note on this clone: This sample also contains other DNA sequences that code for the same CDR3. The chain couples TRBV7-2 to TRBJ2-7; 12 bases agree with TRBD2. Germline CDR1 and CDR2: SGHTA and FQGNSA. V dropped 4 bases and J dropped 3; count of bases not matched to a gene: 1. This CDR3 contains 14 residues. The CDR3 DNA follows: TGTGCCAGCAGCTCGACTAGCGGGAGCTACGAGCAGTACTTC. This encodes CASSSTSGSYEQYF.

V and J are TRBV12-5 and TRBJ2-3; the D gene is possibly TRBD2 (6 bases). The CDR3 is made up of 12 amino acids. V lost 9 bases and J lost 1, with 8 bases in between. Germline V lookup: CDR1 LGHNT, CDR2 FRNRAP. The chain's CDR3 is CASTGGTDTQYF. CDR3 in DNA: TGTGCTAGCACGGGGGGCACAGATACGCAGTATTTT.

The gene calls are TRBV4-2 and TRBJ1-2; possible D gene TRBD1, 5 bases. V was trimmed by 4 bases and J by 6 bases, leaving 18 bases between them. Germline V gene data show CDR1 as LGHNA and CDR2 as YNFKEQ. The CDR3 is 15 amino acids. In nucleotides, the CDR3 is TGTGCCAGCAGCCTCATAAATGGGGCAGAGGATGGCTACACCTTC. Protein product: CASSLINGAEDGYTF.

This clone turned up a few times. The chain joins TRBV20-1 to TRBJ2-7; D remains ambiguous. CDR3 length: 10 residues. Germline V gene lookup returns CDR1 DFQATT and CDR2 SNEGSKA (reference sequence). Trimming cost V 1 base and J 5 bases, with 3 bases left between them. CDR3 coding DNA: TGCAGTGCTAGAGGGGACGAGCAGTACTTC. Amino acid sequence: CSARGDEQYF.

CDR3 bases: TGCGCCAGCAGCCAAGAGACAGGGCACACTGAAGCTTTCTTT. It is translated as CASSQETGHTEAFF. V is TRBV4-3 and J is TRBJ1-1, with 7 positions matching TRBD1. V shed 0 bases and J 3 bases; nucleotides not matched to a gene: 1. CDR3 length: 14 amino acids. CDR1 is LGHNA and CDR2 is YSLEER in the germline V gene.

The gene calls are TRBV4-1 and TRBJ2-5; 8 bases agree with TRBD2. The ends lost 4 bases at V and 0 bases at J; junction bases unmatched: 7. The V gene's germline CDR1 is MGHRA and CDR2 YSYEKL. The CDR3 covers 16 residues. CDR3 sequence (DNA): TGCGCCAGCAGCCGACCCCTAGCGGGCAACCAAGAGACCCAGTACTTC. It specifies CASSRPLAGNQETQYF.

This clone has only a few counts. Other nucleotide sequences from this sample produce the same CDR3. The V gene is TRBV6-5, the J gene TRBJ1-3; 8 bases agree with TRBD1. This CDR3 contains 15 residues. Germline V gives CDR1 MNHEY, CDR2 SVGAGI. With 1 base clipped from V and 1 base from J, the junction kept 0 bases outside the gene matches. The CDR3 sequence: CASSYYRGSGNTIYF. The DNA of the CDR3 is TGTGCCAGCAGTTACTACAGGGGGTCTGGAAACACCATATATTTT.

CDR3 coding DNA: TGTGCCTGCCGAAACGGGGGGGCACGCGATGAGCAGTTCTTC. Amino acids: CACRNGGARDEQFF. This chain links TRBV30 with TRBJ2-1, with TRBD2 matching over 8 bases. Germline CDR1 reads GTSNPN; CDR2 reads SVGIG (reference sequence). Trimming removed 6 bases from V and 8 bases from J; junction bases left unmatched: 12. CDR3 size: 14 residues.

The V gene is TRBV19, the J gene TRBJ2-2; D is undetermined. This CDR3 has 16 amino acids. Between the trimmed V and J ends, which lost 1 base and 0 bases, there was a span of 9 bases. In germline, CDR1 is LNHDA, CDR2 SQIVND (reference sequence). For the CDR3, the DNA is TGTGCCAGTAGTATAGGTCAGACCCCGAACACCGGGGAGCTGTTTTTT. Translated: CASSIGQTPNTGELFF.

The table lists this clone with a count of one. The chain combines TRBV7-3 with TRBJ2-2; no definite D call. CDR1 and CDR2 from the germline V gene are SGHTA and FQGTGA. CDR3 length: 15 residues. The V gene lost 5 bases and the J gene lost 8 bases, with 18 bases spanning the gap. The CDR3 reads CASSTDPISGGELFF. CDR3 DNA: TGTGCCAGCAGCACTGACCCTATTTCGGGTGGGGAGCTGTTTTTT.

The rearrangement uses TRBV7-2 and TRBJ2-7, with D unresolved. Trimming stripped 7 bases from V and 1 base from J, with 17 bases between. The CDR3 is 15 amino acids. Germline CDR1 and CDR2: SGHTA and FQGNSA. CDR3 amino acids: CASTSRLGFSYEQYF. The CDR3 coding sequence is TGTGCCAGCACCTCGCGGCTAGGCTTTTCCTACGAGCAGTACTTC.